What follows are 15 T cell receptor beta chains derived from one specimen sequenced in a study of blood T cells in healthy people across ages. It was with a sample-barcoded 5' primer and a J-beta primer mix that a second PCR of roughly 7 to 12 cycles was run. Via MiXCR, TCRdb re-called the 5' RACE reads, giving one row per CDR3 protein. The sample includes roughly 800,000 distinct CDR3 sequences, 58% of them seen just once. Sequencing was done on a sample of blood. Receptors originate from a man aged 25 to 40 in good health.

The genes are TRBV6-2 or TRBV6-3 and TRBJ2-5, with D possibly matching TRBD2 (5 bases). Trimming shortened V by 4 bases and J by 5 bases, and 11 bases separated the two germline ends. Per germline, CDR1 MNHEY and CDR2 SVGEGT. The CDR3 length is 13 residues. DNA for the CDR3: TGTGCCAGCAGTTCCGGGGTGTGGGAGACCCAGTACTTC. This encodes CASSSGVWETQYF.

This clonotype occurred a few times. The rearrangement joins TRBV25-1 to TRBJ2-7; D is uncertain. Trimming removed 3 bases at V and 3 bases at J, with 6 bases between. The germline gives CDR1 MGHDK, CDR2 SYGVNS. This CDR3 contains 12 residues. The DNA of the CDR3 is TGTGCCAGCAGTGATGTCCGCTACGAGCAGTACTTC. It codes for CASSDVRYEQYF.

The table lists this clonotype with a few counts. The chain combines TRBV12-3 or TRBV12-4 with TRBJ2-3; possibly TRBD2 for D (6 bases). V lost 11 bases to trimming and J lost 8 bases, with 20 bases between them. The CDR3 runs to 13 residues. The DNA of the CDR3 is TGTGCCCAATCCGACAGTCCAGCGGGTACGCAGTATTTT. It yields the protein CAQSDSPAGTQYF.

V and J are TRBV2 and TRBJ1-2; D unresolved. The germline gives CDR1 SNHLY, CDR2 FYNNEI. The CDR3 covers 13 residues. Trimming shortened V by 11 bases and J by 7 bases, and 20 bases separated the two germline ends. CDR3 amino acids: CASAGSGLGGYTF. For the CDR3, the DNA is TGTGCCTCAGCCGGTTCTGGGCTAGGTGGCTACACCTTC.

The rearrangement links TRBV4-1 to TRBJ2-3; 11 nucleotides line up with TRBD2. CDR1 is MGHRA, CDR2 YSYEKL, per germline. CDR3 length: 18 residues. Unmatched junction bases numbered 5, after V lost 0 bases and J lost 0 bases. CDR3 DNA sequence: TGCGCCAGCAGCCAAGACCCTAGCGGGGGGACTAGCACAGATACGCAGTATTTT. This gives the protein CASSQDPSGGTSTDTQYF.

V and J are TRBV6-2 or TRBV6-3 and TRBJ2-3, with 8 bases fitting TRBD2. CDR1 is MNHEY, CDR2 SVGEGT, per germline. Losses at the gene ends were 2 bases for V and 7 bases for J; bases not matched to a gene: 20. This CDR3 spans 19 amino acids. The CDR3 DNA reads TGTGCCAGCAGTTACAGGAGCCCTAGGAGCGGGAGTGTCTCGAATACGCAGTATTTT. Residues: CASSYRSPRSGSVSNTQYF.

Ten or more counts support this clonotype. V usage is TRBV7-2 and J usage is TRBJ1-5; D call uncertain. Germline V gives CDR1 SGHTA, CDR2 FQGNSA. The CDR3 contains 13 residues. Trimming took 4 bases from V and 4 from J, leaving 8 bases between them. CDR3 amino acids: CASSSTTNQPQHF. In DNA form, the CDR3 reads TGTGCCAGCAGCTCTACTACAAATCAGCCCCAGCATTTT.

The V and J genes are TRBV20-1 and TRBJ2-1, with D possibly matching TRBD2 (6 bases). The CDR3 extends over 16 amino acids. Trimming took 3 bases from V and 9 from J, leaving 24 bases between them. Germline lookup yields CDR1 DFQATT and CDR2 SNEGSKA (reference sequence). This CDR3 is CSASLPSDGVDPEQFF. The CDR3 nucleotides read TGCAGTGCTAGTCTCCCTAGCGACGGGGTTGATCCTGAGCAGTTCTTC.

The V gene is TRBV15, the J gene TRBJ1-2, with D perhaps matching TRBD1 (5 bases). Germline CDR1 LNHNV, CDR2 YYDKDF (reference sequence). The CDR3 consists of 16 residues. Trimming took 5 bases from V and 6 from J, leaving 22 bases between them. The CDR3 DNA sequence: TGTGCCACCAGCGGGGGAGTCGTCAGTGGGGAAGATGGCTACACCTTC. Protein: CATSGGVVSGEDGYTF.

The chain couples TRBV11-2 to TRBJ2-3; D gene uncertain. This CDR3 is built from 13 residues. Germline V lookup: CDR1 SGHAT, CDR2 FQNNGV. Trimming took off 5 bases at V and 4 bases at J, with 10 bases between the two ends. The CDR3 bases are TGTGCCAGCAGCAGTGAACTGGCAGATACGCAGTATTTT. Its protein is CASSSELADTQYF.

This clonotype was seen a single time. The chain joins TRBV19 to TRBJ2-7; D uncertain. Germline CDR1 and CDR2: LNHDA and SQIVND (reference sequence). The ends were cut back, 4 bases at V and 2 bases at J, with 12 bases in the middle. The CDR3 totals 14 residues. Written as DNA, the CDR3 is TGTGCCAGTAGTAGTCTGGAACCTCCCTACGAGCAGTACTTC. This translates into CASSSLEPPYEQYF.

In this sample, this clonotype turned up a few times. The chain couples TRBV7-8 to TRBJ2-1; 8 bases agree with TRBD2. V was clipped by 1 base and J by 11 bases; unmatched bases: 10. Germline assignment: CDR1 SGHVS and CDR2 FQNEAQ. The length of the CDR3 is 15 residues. The CDR3, as DNA: TGTGCCAGCAGCTTAGTCCGGATCACTAGCGGCAAGCAGTTCTTC. Protein: CASSLVRITSGKQFF.

The chain joins TRBV25-1 to TRBJ2-7; 8 positions agree with TRBD1. The ends lost 6 bases at V and 2 bases at J; junction bases unmatched: 3. The CDR3 consists of 13 residues. Looked up from germline, CDR1 is MGHDK and CDR2 is SYGVNS. CDR3 amino acids: CASRDRGAYEQYF. The CDR3 bases are TGTGCCAGCAGAGACAGGGGTGCCTACGAGCAGTACTTC.

This clonotype was counted a single time. The rearrangement links TRBV29-1 to TRBJ2-7, with 7 bases matching TRBD2. The length of the CDR3 is 14 residues. Germline CDR1 reads SQVTM; CDR2 reads ANQGSEA. The V segment lost 5 bases and the J segment 3 bases; nucleotides outside the gene matches: 10. CDR3 sequence (DNA): TGCAGCGTTTTCATAGCGGGTCAGTTCTACGAGCAGTACTTC. It codes for CSVFIAGQFYEQYF.

CDR3 amino acids: CASREPTIYEQYF. Written as DNA, the CDR3 is TGTGCCAGCAGAGAACCGACAATCTACGAGCAGTACTTC. The rearrangement joins TRBV6-2 or TRBV6-3 to TRBJ2-7; unclear D gene. V was trimmed by 6 bases and J by 3 bases, leaving 12 bases between them. CDR3 size: 13 residues. Looked up from germline, CDR1 is MNHEY and CDR2 is SVGEGT.